This TCR beta chain was observed in a study of blood T cell repertoires in COVID-19. Study summary: PBMCs, B-cell-depleted T cells, or T cells provided the cDNA or gDNA that made up the material.

Profiled with immunoSEQ multiplex PCR; TCRdb holds only in-frame clones, not every one. The table has more than 150,000 clones, around 94% seen once. This CDR3 is 15 amino acids long. Germline-derived CDR1 and CDR2 are MGHRA and YSYEKL. Trimming cost V 0 bases and J 4 bases, with 12 bases left between them. The rearrangement joins TRBV4-1 to TRBJ1-2; D is unresolved. The sequencing input was peripheral blood. The receptor was isolated from a man aged 25 to 40 with COVID-19, enrolled during active disease. Here the CDR3 DNA reads TGCGCCAGCAGCCAAGATGGCAGGTTCGGCTATGGCTACACCTTC. It specifies CASSQDGRFGYGYTF.